This T cell receptor (beta chain) was sequenced in a study of CXCR3-negative and CXCR3-positive naive CD8 T cells. Broader study findings: Hydrophobicity of TRB CDR3s was greater in CXCR3-positive naive cells than in CXCR3-negative naive cells. CXCR3-negative and CXCR3-positive naive cells shared comparable TRBV-TRBJ usage, but memory cells did not.

This CDR3 spans 13 amino acids. Germline V CDR1 and CDR2: MNHEY, SVGEGT. Using triplicate sorts, a few hundred thousand cells were collected each time from every CD8+ T cell subset. Naive CD8+ T lymphocytes were specified as CD45RO-CCR7+CD27+CD95-. As concerns this clonotype: Its antigen is still unknown.

Libraries were UMI-labeled 5' RACE TRB cDNA. TCRdb re-called the 5' RACE reads; every CDR3 protein appears as one record, without DNA. Listed are 100,000 to 150,000 distinct CDR3 sequences; over 0.35% falls within the top ten. This chain uses TRBV6-2 or TRBV6-3 with TRBJ1-5. The sequence was collected from a human donor in good health. Some clones in this sample may be carry-over from other donors' samples. The sample consisted of naive CXCR3+ CD8+ T cells from blood. Indicated subset: CD45RO-CCR7+CD27+CD95- naive CD8+ T cells expressing CXCR3 (TNR3+). The CDR3 is CASSFGQSQPQHF.